This is a list of T cell receptor beta chains from one sample in a study of spatial heterogeneity in lung cancer. Each CDR3 protein is one row after TCRdb ran MiXCR on the 5' RACE reads. Here the sample spans roughly 1,500 distinct CDR3 sequences, about 8.9% being singletons. Source: lung tumor tissue, taken at surgery. All receptors derive from a male donor with early-stage non-small cell lung cancer. Both conserved end residues are part of each CDR3. The D gene is left open where the match is weak. A clone size is listed for some rows: how often the clone was seen (once, few, many), or a class if it is expanded.

clone_size j_call v_call d_call cdr3_nt cdr3_aa
- TRBJ2-3 TRBV6-2/TRBV6-3 TRBD1 TGTGCCAGCAGTTACGGGACAGTTAGCACAGATACGCAGTATTTT CASSYGTVSTDTQYF
medium-sized TRBJ1-1 TRBV5-4 - TGTGCCAGCAGCTTGGAGGGGCAGGGCACTGAAGCTTTCTTT CASSLEGQGTEAFF
large TRBJ2-1 TRBV27 - TGTGCCAGCAGTCTACTACCGACGTCCCCTGAGCAGTTCTTC CASSLLPTSPEQFF
medium-sized TRBJ1-6 TRBV7-9 - TGTGCCAGCAGTTCGGACGTCGTGCTTTCACCCCTCCACTTT CASSSDVVLSPLHF
many TRBJ2-1 TRBV29-1 - TGCAGCGTTGAGACCCCCGGGACCTACGATGAGCAGTTCTTC CSVETPGTYDEQFF
medium-sized TRBJ2-5 TRBV6-2/TRBV6-3 - TGTGCCAGCAGTCCCGGAGGGACCCAGTACTTC CASSPGGTQYF
large TRBJ2-5 TRBV18 - TGTGCCAGCTCACGACGGATAGCTTACCAGGACGAGACCCAGTACTTC CASSRRIAYQDETQYF
medium-sized TRBJ2-2 TRBV11-2 - TGTGCCAGCAGCTTGGAATCCACGACCGGGGAGCTGTTTTTT CASSLESTTGELFF
large TRBJ1-1 TRBV28 - TGTGCCAGCAGTTTGCCGACACTAAACACTGAAGCTTTCTTT CASSLPTLNTEAFF
- TRBJ2-5 TRBV5-4 - TGTGCCAGCAGCTTAAGCCAGGCAGAGACCCAGTACTTC CASSLSQAETQYF
medium-sized TRBJ1-1 TRBV6-1 - TGTGCCAGCAGTGATACTGGACGGGGCACTGAAGCTTTCTTT CASSDTGRGTEAFF
medium-sized TRBJ2-5 TRBV29-1 - TGCAGCGTTGAGGGAGATGGAGAGACCCAGTACTTC CSVEGDGETQYF
large TRBJ2-1 TRBV28 - TGTGCCAGCAGTTTGGGTCGGGAGCAGTTCTTC CASSLGREQFF
medium-sized TRBJ1-2 TRBV7-9 - TGTGCCGCGGGCCAGCCAGTAAAAATTAACTATGGCTACACCTTC CAAGQPVKINYGYTF
once TRBJ2-7 TRBV11-2 - TGTGCCAGCAGCTCCCCGGAGGAGCAGTACTTC CASSSPEEQYF
many TRBJ2-2 TRBV9 - TGTGCCAGCAGCGTAGATTGGGGGTTACAAGAAAACACCGGGGAGCTGTTTTTT CASSVDWGLQENTGELFF
medium-sized TRBJ1-1 TRBV20-1 - TGCAGTGCTAGAGATCCCCAGGCTGGGGACACTGAAGCTTTCTTT CSARDPQAGDTEAFF
medium-sized TRBJ1-1 TRBV18 - TGTGCCAGCGCAGGACAGACGAACACTGAAGCTTTCTTT CASAGQTNTEAFF
- TRBJ2-1 TRBV10-2 TRBD2 TGCGCCAGCACGACTGGCGGGAGCTCCTACAATGAGCAGTTCTTC CASTTGGSSYNEQFF
- TRBJ1-4 TRBV5-1 - TGCGCCAGCAGCGGCTGGGGAGGACAGCTCGGAGCTAAACTGTTTTTT CASSGWGGQLGAKLFF
large TRBJ1-4 TRBV12-3/TRBV12-4 - TGTGCCAGCAGACCGGGATCAACTAATGAAAAACTGTTTTTT CASRPGSTNEKLFF
medium-sized TRBJ1-5 TRBV2 TRBD1 TGTGCCAGCAGTATTGAACAGGGGGCAGGCCAGCCCCAGCATTTT CASSIEQGAGQPQHF
large TRBJ2-1 TRBV12-3/TRBV12-4 - TGTGCCAGCACCATAGGTGGGGAGAATGAGCAGTTCTTC CASTIGGENEQFF
medium-sized TRBJ2-7 TRBV5-1 TRBD1 TGCGCCAGCAGCTGGGGACAGGGAGGCGAGCAGTACTTC CASSWGQGGEQYF
medium-sized TRBJ2-1 TRBV28 TRBD2 TGTGCCACCTCGGCGGGGGATTTGTCCTACAATGAGCAGTTCTTC CATSAGDLSYNEQFF
large TRBJ2-2 TRBV13 - TGTGCCAGCAGCTTAAGGGACACCGGGGAGCTGTTTTTT CASSLRDTGELFF
many TRBJ2-2 TRBV12-3/TRBV12-4 - TGTGCCAGCAGTTTCCAGGGACCTTACACCGGGGAGCTGTTTTTT CASSFQGPYTGELFF